These 8 T cell receptor beta chains came from one sample sequenced in a study of liver allograft versus peripheral blood T cells. Study-level background: In transplanted livers, T cell receptor repertoires were compared with those found in the recipients' peripheral blood.

TCRdb reprocessed the reads with MiXCR, giving one entry per CDR3 protein. The table includes more than 10,000 distinct CDR3 sequences, approximately 17% detected once. The receptors come from a human patient who had a liver transplant. These T cells may partly come from the graft donor.

Ten or more counts support this clonotype. CDR3 protein: CASSDGGSHTTFFSGNTIYF. In DNA form, the CDR3 reads TGTGCCAGCAGTGATGGAGGGAGCCACACCACCTTCTTCTCTGGAAACACCATATATTTT. The V gene is TRBV6-1, the J gene TRBJ1-3; D gene unclear. Germline assignment: CDR1 MNHNS and CDR2 SASEGT. This CDR3 comprises 20 residues. V was cut by 3 bases and J by 0 bases, with 24 bases left in between.

Many counts were recorded for this clonotype. CDR3 DNA sequence: TGTGCCAGCAGCTTGGCGGCAGGGGCCTATAATTCACCCCTCCACTTT. Its translation: CASSLAAGAYNSPLHF. The rearrangement joins TRBV5-4 to TRBJ1-6; a weak D match, TRBD1 (6 bases). The CDR3 is 16 residues long. V was trimmed by 0 bases and J by 2 bases, leaving 9 bases between them. Germline values: CDR1 SGHNT, CDR2 YYREEE (reference sequence). Variable domain in full (rest from reference TRBV5-4 and TRBJ1-6): ETGVTQSPTHLIKTRGQQVTLRCSSQSGHNTVSWYQQALGQGPQFIFQYYREEENGRGNFPPRFSGLQFPNYSSELNVNALELDDSALYLCASSLAAGAYNSPLHFGNGTRLTVT.

This clonotype was recorded at least ten times. The chain combines TRBV5-4 with TRBJ2-1; D possibly corresponds to TRBD2 (6 bases). CDR3 length: 15 residues. Trimming removed 0 bases at V and 2 bases at J, with 9 bases between. Germline V gene sequence: CDR1 SGHNT, CDR2 YYREEE (reference sequence). In DNA, the CDR3 is TGTGCCAGCAGCTTGGTCGGCGGGGCCTACAATGAGCAGTTCTTC. Translating it yields CASSLVGGAYNEQFF.

This clonotype was observed a single time. A single base separates this from a much larger clone, so it may be a read error. The chain recombines TRBV18 with TRBJ2-7, with unresolved D. CDR3 size: 13 residues. With 4 bases removed from V and 3 bases from J, the gap between germline ends came to 10 bases. Germline loops: CDR1 KGHSH, CDR2 LQKENI. CDR3 residues: CASSLKGRYEQYF. The DNA of the CDR3 is TGTGCCAGCTCACTCAAAGGTCGCTACGAGCAGTACTTC.

The V gene is TRBV6-5, the J gene TRBJ1-1; no clear D gene. CDR1 is MNHEY and CDR2 is SVGAGI in the germline V gene. The length of the CDR3 is 14 residues. Trimming removed 6 bases from V and 0 bases from J, with 11 bases in between. DNA for the CDR3: TGTGCCAGCAGCCGAACCAGGCTGAACACTGAAGCTTTCTTT. This encodes CASSRTRLNTEAFF.

The chain has TRBV19 and TRBJ2-1; 9 bases are shared with TRBD1. There are 18 residues in the CDR3. Trimming cost V 6 bases and J 0 bases; bases outside gene matches: 12. Germline-derived CDR1 and CDR2 are LNHDA and SQIVND (reference sequence). The CDR3 DNA reads TGTGCCAGTAGCAACGGACAGGGGCGGTTGAGCTCCTACAATGAGCAGTTCTTC. Translation gives CASSNGQGRLSSYNEQFF.

This clonotype ranks as medium-sized. The chain uses TRBV27 and TRBJ2-1; 8 bases are a match to TRBD1. Germline V gene sequence: CDR1 MNHEY, CDR2 SMNVEV (reference sequence). This CDR3 region has 14 residues. V was clipped by 2 bases and J by 8 bases; unmatched bases: 5. CDR3 protein: CASSLRQGADEQFF. The CDR3 DNA reads TGTGCCAGCAGTTTACGTCAGGGGGCCGATGAGCAGTTCTTC.

This chain joins TRBV20-1 and TRBJ2-4; D is unclear. This CDR3 region has 12 residues. Germline V gives CDR1 DFQATT, CDR2 SNEGSKA (reference sequence). V was cut by 6 bases and J by 1 base, with 7 bases left in between. This chain's CDR3 is CSARDAKNIQYF. CDR3 in DNA: TGCAGTGCAAGGGATGCCAAAAACATTCAGTACTTC.